This TCR beta chain was sequenced during a study of response to subunit inactivated influenza vaccine. The CDR3 consists of 17 residues. Germline assignment: CDR1 SGHTA and CDR2 FQGNSA. A single record per CDR3 protein comes from TCRdb applying MiXCR to the RT-PCR reads. Here the sample spans hundreds of thousands of distinct CDR3 sequences, around 11% being singletons. As to this clonotype: Relative to the germline gene, one junction end is altered; a read error may explain this.

The same data also went into a second study, on T cells expressing NK-cell markers. From that paper: Template switching by 5'RACE with UMIs generated the TCR beta cDNA. Each TCR beta repertoire originated in sorted T cells that were CD3+CD56+NKG2C+, CD3+CD56+NKG2C- or CD3+CD56-NKG2C+. Topping the CD3+CD56-NKG2C+ fraction as well were these clonotypes, in a handful of donors.

This clonotype was obtained from a man over 45 who received an inactivated influenza vaccine. The sequenced sample was PBMCs from blood, obtained on the day of vaccination. The chain uses TRBV7-2 and TRBJ2-5; no clear D. The CDR3 sequence is CASSSKPLYPSKETQNF. As DNA, the CDR3 is TGTGCCAGCAGCTCCAAACCTCTATATCCGTCCAAAGAGACCCAGAACTTC.